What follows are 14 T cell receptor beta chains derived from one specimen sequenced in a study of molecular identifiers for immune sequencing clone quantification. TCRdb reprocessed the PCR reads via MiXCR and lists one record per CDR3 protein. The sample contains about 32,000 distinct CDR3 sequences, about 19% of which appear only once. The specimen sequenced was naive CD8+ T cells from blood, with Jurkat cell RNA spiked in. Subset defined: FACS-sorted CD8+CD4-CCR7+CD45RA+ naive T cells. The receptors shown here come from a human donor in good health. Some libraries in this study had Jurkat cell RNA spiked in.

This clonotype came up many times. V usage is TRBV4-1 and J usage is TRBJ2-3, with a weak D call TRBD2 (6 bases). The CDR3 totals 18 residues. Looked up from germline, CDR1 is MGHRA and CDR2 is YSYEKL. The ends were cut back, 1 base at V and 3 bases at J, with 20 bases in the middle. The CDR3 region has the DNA TGCGCCAGCAGCCAAGCCCCCCCGACTAGTTTGGGAACAGATACGCAGTATTTT. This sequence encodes CASSQAPPTSLGTDTQYF.

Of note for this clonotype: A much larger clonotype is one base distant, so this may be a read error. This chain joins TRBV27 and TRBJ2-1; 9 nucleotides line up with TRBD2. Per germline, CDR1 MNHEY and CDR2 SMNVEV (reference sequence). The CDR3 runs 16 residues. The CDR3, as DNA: TGTGCCAGCGGGCCCTGGCGGGAGGGAACCTACAATGAGCGGTTCTTC. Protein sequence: CASGPWREGTYNERFF.

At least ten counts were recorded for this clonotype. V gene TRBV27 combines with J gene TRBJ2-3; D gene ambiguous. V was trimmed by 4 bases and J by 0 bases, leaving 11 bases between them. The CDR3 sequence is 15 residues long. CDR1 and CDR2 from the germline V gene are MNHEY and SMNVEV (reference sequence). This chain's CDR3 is CASSSLQMSTDTQYF. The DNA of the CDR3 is TGTGCCAGCAGTTCCTTACAGATGAGCACAGATACGCAGTATTTT.

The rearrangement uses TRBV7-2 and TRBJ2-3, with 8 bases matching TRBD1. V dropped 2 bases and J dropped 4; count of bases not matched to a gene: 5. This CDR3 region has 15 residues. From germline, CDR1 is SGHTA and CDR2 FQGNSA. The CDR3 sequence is CASSLIQGAADTQYF. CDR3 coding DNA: TGTGCCAGCAGCTTAATTCAGGGGGCTGCAGATACGCAGTATTTT.

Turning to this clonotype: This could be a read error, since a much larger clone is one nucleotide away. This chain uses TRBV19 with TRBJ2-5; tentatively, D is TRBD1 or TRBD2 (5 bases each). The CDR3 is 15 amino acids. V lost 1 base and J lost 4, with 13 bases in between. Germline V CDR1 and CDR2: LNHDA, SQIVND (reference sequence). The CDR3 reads CASSIAGALAETQYF. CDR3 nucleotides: TGTGCCAGTAGTATAGCCGGGGCTCTGGCAGAGACCCAGTACTTC.

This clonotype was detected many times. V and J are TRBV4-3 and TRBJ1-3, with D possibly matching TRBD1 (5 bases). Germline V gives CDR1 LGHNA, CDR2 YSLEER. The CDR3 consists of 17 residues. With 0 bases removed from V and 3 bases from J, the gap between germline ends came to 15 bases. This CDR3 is CASSQDRRGNSGNTIYF. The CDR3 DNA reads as TGCGCCAGCAGCCAAGATCGGCGGGGGAACAGTGGAAACACCATATATTTT.

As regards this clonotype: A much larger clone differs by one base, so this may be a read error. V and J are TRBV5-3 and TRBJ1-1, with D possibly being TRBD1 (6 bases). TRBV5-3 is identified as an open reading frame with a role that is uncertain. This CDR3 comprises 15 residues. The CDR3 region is CASSLFRDMSTEAFF. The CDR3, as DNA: TGTGCCAGCAGCTTGTTCCGGGACATGAGCACTGAAGCTTTCTTT.

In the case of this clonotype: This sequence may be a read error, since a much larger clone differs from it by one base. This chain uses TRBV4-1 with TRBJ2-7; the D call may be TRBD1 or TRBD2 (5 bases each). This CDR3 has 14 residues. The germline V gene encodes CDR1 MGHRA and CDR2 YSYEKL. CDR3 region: CASRQFGGSYEQYF. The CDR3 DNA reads TGCGCCAGCCGCCAATTTGGGGGATCCTACGAGCAGTACTTC.

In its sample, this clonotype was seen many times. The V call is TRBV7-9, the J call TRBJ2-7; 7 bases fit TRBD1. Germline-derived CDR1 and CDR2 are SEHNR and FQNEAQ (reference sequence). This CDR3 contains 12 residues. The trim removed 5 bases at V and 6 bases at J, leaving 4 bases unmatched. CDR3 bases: TGTGCCAGCAGCCTACCAGGGGGCGAGCAGTACTTC. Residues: CASSLPGGEQYF.

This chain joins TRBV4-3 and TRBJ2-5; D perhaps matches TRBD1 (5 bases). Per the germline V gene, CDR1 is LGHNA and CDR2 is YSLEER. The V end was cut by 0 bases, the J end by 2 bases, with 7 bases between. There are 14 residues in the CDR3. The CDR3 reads CASSQDRTQETQYF. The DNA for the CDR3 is TGCGCCAGCAGCCAAGATAGGACACAAGAGACCCAGTACTTC.

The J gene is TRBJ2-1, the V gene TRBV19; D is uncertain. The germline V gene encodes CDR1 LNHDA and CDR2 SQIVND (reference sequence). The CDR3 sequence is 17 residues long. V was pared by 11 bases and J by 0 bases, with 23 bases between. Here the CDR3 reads CAGSIYFPARSYNEQFF. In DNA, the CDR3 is TGTGCCGGCAGTATTTACTTCCCGGCACGCTCCTACAATGAGCAGTTCTTC.

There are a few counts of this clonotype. The DNA for the CDR3 is TGTGCCACCAGCAGAGATAGTTTCCCGGACAGGGCGGGCTACGAGCAGTACTTC. It translates to CATSRDSFPDRAGYEQYF. The J gene is TRBJ2-7, the V gene TRBV15; 8 nucleotides match TRBD1. The trim removed 0 bases at V and 3 bases at J, leaving 13 bases unmatched. CDR3 size: 18 residues. CDR1 LNHNV and CDR2 YYDKDF come from the germline V gene (reference sequence).

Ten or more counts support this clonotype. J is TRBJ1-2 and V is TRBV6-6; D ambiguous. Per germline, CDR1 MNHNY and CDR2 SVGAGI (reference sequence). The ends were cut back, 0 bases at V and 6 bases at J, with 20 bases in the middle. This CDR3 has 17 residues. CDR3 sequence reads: CASSYSVQEDASHGYTF. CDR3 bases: TGTGCCAGCAGTTACTCGGTCCAGGAGGACGCTTCACATGGCTACACCTTC.

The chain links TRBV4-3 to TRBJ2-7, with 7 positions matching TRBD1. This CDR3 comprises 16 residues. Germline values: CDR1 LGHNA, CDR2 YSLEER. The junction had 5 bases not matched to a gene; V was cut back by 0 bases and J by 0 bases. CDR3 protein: CASSQDRAGGSYEQYF. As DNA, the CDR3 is TGCGCCAGCAGCCAAGATCGGGCAGGGGGCTCCTACGAGCAGTACTTC.